The present T cell receptor (beta chain) was sequenced within a study of blood T cell repertoires in COVID-19. Study background: COVID-19 samples, acute and convalescent, were from the United States, Italy and Spain. T cells, B-cell-depleted T cells, or PBMCs supplied cDNA or gDNA.

Losses at the gene ends were 9 bases for V and 5 bases for J; bases not matched to a gene: 7. This CDR3 is 14 amino acids long. CDR1 is MDHEN and CDR2 is SYDVKM in the germline V gene. In the study's own analysis: Reference gene primer amplification gave estimated nucleated cell counts. Profiled with immunoSEQ multiplex PCR; TCRdb holds only in-frame clones, not every one. V, J and clone size were drawn from that table, and D and trimming were deduced from the DNA. This repertoire shows about 260,000 clones, around 90% found once; its top ten account for roughly 2%. The origin of this receptor is a woman between 45 and 60 years old who had recovered from COVID-19. Input material: peripheral blood. J is TRBJ2-3 and V is TRBV28; TRBD1 matches 11 bases. The CDR3: CASQDRGQEDTQYF. The DNA of the CDR3 is TGTGCCAGTCAGGACAGGGGGCAAGAAGATACGCAGTATTTT.